These 24 T cell receptor beta chains originate from one sample sequenced in a study of T-cell reconstitution after alpha-beta-depleted transplantation in children. A library of TCRbeta sequences, prepared with unique molecular identifiers, was generated. Via MiXCR, TCRdb re-called the PCR reads, giving one row per CDR3 protein. The table has around 440,000 distinct CDR3 sequences, about a sixth seen once. The source was PBMCs, mostly from graft donor cells, collected 360 days after TCRalphabeta/CD19-depleted stem cell transplant. The receptor source for this set is a boy in the first two years of life who had a stem cell transplant for Wiskott-Aldrich syndrome, so the T cells may come from the graft donor.

There are a few counts of this clonotype. The genes are TRBV29-1 and TRBJ2-5; 7 bases are shared with TRBD1. Trimming removed 7 bases from V and 5 bases from J; junction bases left unmatched: 13. The CDR3 contains 14 residues. Germline V gene lookup returns CDR1 SQVTM and CDR2 ANQGSEA. The CDR3 is CSDRRPTGAETQYF. In DNA form, the CDR3 reads TGCAGCGACCGAAGGCCAACAGGGGCGGAGACCCAGTACTTC.

This clonotype was seen more than once but under ten times. The chain joins TRBV20-1 to TRBJ2-1, with D perhaps TRBD1 (5 bases). With 8 bases removed from V and 0 bases from J, the gap between germline ends came to 20 bases. The CDR3 has 16 residues. CDR1 DFQATT and CDR2 SNEGSKA come from the germline V gene (reference sequence). In nucleotides, the CDR3 is TGCAGTACCCTAAGGGGCTTTAGGAGCTCCTACAATGAGCAGTTCTTC. It translates to CSTLRGFRSSYNEQFF.

This clonotype came up a few times. The V and J genes are TRBV6-2 or TRBV6-3 and TRBJ2-7; a possible D gene is TRBD1 (5 bases). Germline CDR1 MNHEY, CDR2 SVGEGT. V dropped 6 bases and J dropped 1 base, with 16 bases sitting between them. This CDR3 has 15 amino acids. The CDR3 DNA reads TGTGCCAGCAGCCTCGGCCGACAGTTATCCTACGAGCAGTACTTC. Its translation: CASSLGRQLSYEQYF.

The chain couples TRBV19 to TRBJ2-3; the D is unclear. V was trimmed by 7 bases and J by 1 base, leaving 18 bases between them. CDR3 length: 16 amino acids. Germline values: CDR1 LNHDA, CDR2 SQIVND (reference sequence). CDR3 amino acids: CASNKTPGLRTDTQYF. As DNA, the CDR3 is TGTGCCAGTAACAAAACCCCGGGCTTACGCACAGATACGCAGTATTTT.

This clonotype occurred a few times. This rearrangement joins TRBV7-6 to TRBJ2-3; D perhaps matches TRBD2 (5 bases). V lost 5 bases and J 2 bases, leaving 14 bases between the germline ends. The CDR3 spans 15 residues. Germline V gives CDR1 SGHVS, CDR2 FNYEAQ. The CDR3 sequence is CASSPSGEFTDTQYF. CDR3 in DNA: TGTGCCAGCAGCCCTAGTGGGGAGTTCACAGATACGCAGTATTTT.

This clonotype was detected many times. The junction departs from germline at one end; a sequencing error may be responsible. The chain combines TRBV20-1 with TRBJ2-7; D perhaps matches TRBD2 (5 bases). This CDR3 is built from 11 residues. Germline values: CDR1 DFQATT, CDR2 SNEGSKA (reference sequence). CDR3 loop: CSAPTPLVYSF. In DNA, the CDR3 is TGCAGTGCCCCCACTCCACTAGTGTACTCTTTC.

In its sample, this clonotype was seen a few times. This sequence joins TRBV24-1 and TRBJ2-1; 11 bases are a match to TRBD2. The germline V gene encodes CDR1 KGHDR and CDR2 SFDVKD. CDR3 length equals 16 residues. V trimming: 2 bases; J trimming: 7 bases; junction bases outside the gene matches: 6. The CDR3 region has the DNA TGTGCCACCAGTGATTCCGCTAGCGGGAGGAGGAATGAGCAGTTCTTC. It yields the protein CATSDSASGRRNEQFF.

A few counts support this clonotype. The CDR3 sequence is CASSLGWRDTDTQYF. CDR3 in DNA: TGTGCCAGCAGTTTAGGTTGGCGGGACACAGATACGCAGTATTTT. The J gene is TRBJ2-3, the V gene TRBV12-3 or TRBV12-4, with D perhaps TRBD2 (6 bases). This CDR3 has 15 amino acids. With 1 base removed from V and 2 bases from J, the gap between germline ends came to 10 bases.

The V gene is TRBV6-1, the J gene TRBJ2-7, with D hard to call. Trimming stripped 5 bases from V and 3 bases from J, with 17 bases between. The CDR3 is made up of 15 amino acids. Germline lookup yields CDR1 MNHNS and CDR2 SASEGT. The DNA of the CDR3 is TGTGCCAGCAGTCCCCAATTTACGACCCTCTACGAGCAGTACTTC. Its translation is CASSPQFTTLYEQYF.

This chain links TRBV24-1 with TRBJ1-2; D remains ambiguous. The CDR3 length is 14 residues. V was cut by 6 bases and J by 0 bases, with 10 bases left in between. CDR1 KGHDR and CDR2 SFDVKD come from the germline V gene. CDR3 coding DNA: TGTGCCACCAGTCGGTCAGGTTCTAACTATGGCTACACCTTC. It encodes CATSRSGSNYGYTF.

This chain joins TRBV6-5 and TRBJ1-5; TRBD1 matches at 7 bases. After removal of 0 bases from V and 7 bases from J, the junction contained 6 bases not matched to a gene. This CDR3 contains 15 residues. Germline V gene sequence: CDR1 MNHEY, CDR2 SVGAGI. The CDR3 DNA follows: TGTGCCAGCAGTTACTCGAACGCAGGGGGACAGCCCCAGCATTTT. As protein: CASSYSNAGGQPQHF.

The chain joins TRBV20-1 to TRBJ1-4; D may be TRBD1 (5 bases). The V gene lost 1 base and the J gene lost 1 base, with 7 bases spanning the gap. Per the germline V gene, CDR1 is DFQATT and CDR2 is SNEGSKA (reference sequence). There are 14 residues in the CDR3. CDR3 amino acids: CSARGGETNEKLFF. The DNA for the CDR3 is TGCAGTGCTAGAGGGGGCGAAACTAATGAAAAACTGTTTTTT.

At least ten counts were recorded for this clonotype. Mismatch with germline at one junction end may stem from a read error. The chain uses TRBV5-1 and TRBJ2-5; no reliable D call. The CDR3 has 11 residues. CDR1 is SGHRS, CDR2 YFSETQ, per germline. CDR3 region: CASSLVETQYF. In nucleotides, the CDR3 is TGTGCCAGCAGCTTAGTAGAGACCCAGTACTTC.

Comment on this clonotype: A much larger clone differs from this one at a single base, so this may be a read error. J is TRBJ2-1 and V is TRBV10-3, with a weak D call TRBD2 (6 bases). The germline V gene encodes CDR1 ENHRY and CDR2 SYGVKD. This CDR3 spans 15 amino acids. CDR3: CAISAVSGGYNKQFF. In DNA, the CDR3 is TGTGCCATCAGTGCGGTTAGCGGTGGCTACAATAAGCAGTTCTTC.

This clonotype was detected a few times. The chain combines TRBV24-1 with TRBJ1-2; the match to TRBD1 covers 7 bases. Germline V gene data show CDR1 as KGHDR and CDR2 as SFDVKD. The V gene end was trimmed by 5 bases and the J gene end by 2 bases; junction bases not matched to a gene: 7. The CDR3 covers 15 residues. The CDR3 spells CATSGSRDSNYGYTF. CDR3 sequence (DNA): TGTGCCACCAGTGGATCGCGGGACAGCAACTATGGCTACACCTTC.

The V gene is TRBV2, the J gene TRBJ2-3; possibly TRBD2 for D (5 bases). This CDR3 has 15 amino acids. Trimming left V 0 bases short and J 5 bases short, with 12 bases between. Germline values: CDR1 SNHLY, CDR2 FYNNEI. CDR3 protein: CASSEAGAPGDTQYF. The CDR3 DNA reads as TGTGCCAGCAGTGAAGCGGGAGCGCCCGGAGATACGCAGTATTTT.

This clonotype was seen a handful of times. For the CDR3, the DNA is TGCAGTGCCGGGTACGGACACTCCTATAGCAATCAGCCCCAGCATTTT. Protein: CSAGYGHSYSNQPQHF. The chain uses TRBV20-1 and TRBJ1-5, with D perhaps TRBD1 (5 bases). The V end lost 6 bases, the J end lost 0 bases, and 18 bases lay between the germline ends. Per the germline V gene, CDR1 is DFQATT and CDR2 is SNEGSKA (reference sequence). The CDR3 is 16 amino acids.

This chain connects TRBV4-3 to TRBJ2-7, with 9 bases lining up with TRBD1. The CDR3 runs 15 residues. The germline V gene has CDR1 LGHNA and CDR2 YSLEER. Germline trimming cut 3 bases from V and 3 bases from J; bases unmatched to any gene: 6. The CDR3 coding sequence is TGCGCCAGCAGCCATCACCCGGGACAGGGCTACGAGCAGTACTTC. The encoded protein is CASSHHPGQGYEQYF.

With respect to this clonotype: Germline is not matched at one junction end, which may reflect a read error. This rearrangement joins TRBV6-1 to TRBJ1-5; 7 bases fit TRBD1. The CDR3 runs to 17 residues. The germline gives CDR1 MNHNS, CDR2 SASEGT. Written as DNA, the CDR3 is TGTGCCAGCAGCGACAAGCTGGGACAGCCACACAATCAGCTCCAGCATTTT. Encoded protein: CASSDKLGQPHNQLQHF.

This clonotype was detected many times. The chain employs TRBV12-3 or TRBV12-4 and TRBJ2-5; D call uncertain. V was shortened by 5 bases and J by 2 bases, with 12 bases between the two germline ends. The CDR3 contains 14 residues. The CDR3: CASSPRTYQETQYF. The CDR3, as DNA: TGTGCCAGCAGTCCCCGAACTTATCAAGAGACCCAGTACTTC.

This clonotype was counted a few times. V gene TRBV12-3 or TRBV12-4 combines with J gene TRBJ1-2; 7 nucleotides agree with TRBD1. Trimming took 7 bases from V and 8 from J; bases not matched to a gene: 10. CDR3 length equals 13 residues. CDR3 sequence reads: CASTNRGIGGYTF. The CDR3 bases are TGTGCCAGCACCAACAGGGGAATCGGGGGCTACACCTTC.

In this sample, this clonotype turned up a few times. The chain joins TRBV25-1 to TRBJ1-4; D gene unclear. The germline gives CDR1 MGHDK, CDR2 SYGVNS. V lost 6 bases, J lost 13 bases, and 15 bases lay in between. The CDR3 has 12 residues. The CDR3 region is CASSAKPNRLFF. CDR3 sequence (DNA): TGTGCCAGCAGCGCTAAGCCGAATAGACTGTTTTTT.

The rearrangement links TRBV10-3 to TRBJ2-7; no clear D. The CDR3 extends over 14 amino acids. The V gene lost 0 bases and the J gene lost 4 bases, with 10 bases spanning the gap. Germline V gene lookup returns CDR1 ENHRY and CDR2 SYGVKD. For the CDR3, the DNA is TGTGCCATCAGTGAGTCAGGGCCCGGATACGAGCAGTACTTC. Its protein is CAISESGPGYEQYF.

This clonotype was seen a handful of times. This chain joins TRBV15 and TRBJ1-5; the match to TRBD1 covers 11 bases. CDR1 and CDR2 from the germline V gene are LNHNV and YYDKDF (reference sequence). V dropped 0 bases and J dropped 6; count of bases not matched to a gene: 1. The CDR3 covers 15 residues. CDR3 in amino acids: CATSREDRGLQPQHF. The CDR3 nucleotides are TGTGCCACCAGCAGAGAGGACAGGGGGCTTCAGCCCCAGCATTTT.